This T cell receptor beta chain was observed in a study of T cell responses to AZD1222 COVID-19 vaccine. Germline assignment: CDR1 SGDLS and CDR2 YYNGEE. Trimming shortened V by 5 bases and J by 3 bases, and 15 bases separated the two germline ends. The CDR3 spans 14 residues. Some clones are missing from TCRdb's copy, which holds only in-frame ones; the method was immunoSEQ multiplex PCR. Of around 120,000 clones in the sample, approximately 86% were seen once. As concerns this clone: What it binds is unknown.

Findings and caveats of the study: There were mostly white British donors and more females than males, and clonal diversity was possibly underestimated. Close to half of all spike-specific TCRs reportedly target regions of the variants that are unmutated.

The source was peripheral blood, collected on day 0 of AZD1222 vaccination. This rearrangement joins TRBV9 to TRBJ2-7; possible D gene TRBD1, 6 bases. The TCR sequence derives from an adult in good health. CDR3 DNA: TGTGCCAGCAGTCGAGGGGACATAGTCTACGAGCAGTACTTC. Translating gives CASSRGDIVYEQYF.